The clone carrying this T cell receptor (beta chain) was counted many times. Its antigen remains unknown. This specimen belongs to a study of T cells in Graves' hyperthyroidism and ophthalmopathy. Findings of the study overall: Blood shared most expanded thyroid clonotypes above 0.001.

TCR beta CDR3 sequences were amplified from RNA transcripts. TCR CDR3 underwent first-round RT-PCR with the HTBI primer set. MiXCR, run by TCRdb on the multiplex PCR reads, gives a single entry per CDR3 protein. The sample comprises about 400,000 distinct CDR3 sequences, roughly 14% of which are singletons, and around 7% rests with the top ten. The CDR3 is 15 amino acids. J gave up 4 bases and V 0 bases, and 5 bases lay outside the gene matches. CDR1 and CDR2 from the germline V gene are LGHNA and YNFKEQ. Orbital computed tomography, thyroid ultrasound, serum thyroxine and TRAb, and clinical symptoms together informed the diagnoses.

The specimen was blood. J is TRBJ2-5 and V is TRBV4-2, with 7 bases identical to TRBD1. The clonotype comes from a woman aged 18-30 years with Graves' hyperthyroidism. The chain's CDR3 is CASSQERTGSETQYF. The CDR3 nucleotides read TGTGCCAGCAGCCAAGAGAGGACAGGATCAGAGACCCAGTACTTC.